A selection of T cell receptor beta chains follows, all from one sample in a study of shared clonotypes between healthy human individuals. The table came from immunoSEQ multiplex PCR; TCRdb's copy has only in-frame clones and leaves some out. The table includes about 2,100,000 clones, about 93% detected once. Sequenced input: naive CD8+ T cells from PBMCs. These receptor sequences come from a man aged 18 to 29 in good health. Some clones in this sample may be carry-over from other donors' samples. Both conserved end residues are part of each CDR3. Each record gives: J gene, D gene, clone size, V gene, CDR3 DNA, CDR3 protein. D genes are given only for firm matches. Clone size is stated in some rows and not others, as once, few, many or a class when expanded.

J gene: TRBJ2-1; D gene: NA; clone size: NA; V gene: TRBV7-6; CDR3 DNA: TGTGCCAGCAGCTTAGGGATCCACAATGAGCAGTTCTTC; CDR3 protein: CASSLGIHNEQFF
J gene: TRBJ2-7; D gene: TRBD1; clone size: NA; V gene: TRBV7-9; CDR3 DNA: TGTGCCAGCAGCGGAACAGGGGCAGGCTTCTACGAGCAGTACTTC; CDR3 protein: CASSGTGAGFYEQYF
J gene: TRBJ2-6; D gene: NA; clone size: once; V gene: TRBV27; CDR3 DNA: TGTGCCAGCAGCCGCTCTGGGGCCAACGTCCTGACTTTC; CDR3 protein: CASSRSGANVLTF
J gene: TRBJ2-7; D gene: TRBD1; clone size: NA; V gene: TRBV10-2; CDR3 DNA: TGCGCCACCCGGGACAGGGGAGAGGACGAGCAGTACTTC; CDR3 protein: CATRDRGEDEQYF
J gene: TRBJ2-1; D gene: NA; clone size: once; V gene: TRBV6-5; CDR3 DNA: TGTGCCAGCAGTTTGGACACCCGGGACCATTACAATGAGCAGTTCTTC; CDR3 protein: CASSLDTRDHYNEQFF
J gene: TRBJ1-1; D gene: NA; clone size: once; V gene: TRBV4-1; CDR3 DNA: TGCGCCAGCAGCCAGGGGCCGCTTCGTGGGGAGAACACTGAAGCTTTCTTT; CDR3 protein: CASSQGPLRGENTEAFF
J gene: TRBJ2-2; D gene: NA; clone size: NA; V gene: TRBV27; CDR3 DNA: TGTGCCAGCAGTTGGGCAGGCCCCACCGGGGAGCTGTTTTTT; CDR3 protein: CASSWAGPTGELFF
J gene: TRBJ2-1; D gene: TRBD2; clone size: once; V gene: TRBV7-8; CDR3 DNA: TGTGCCAGCAGCTTACTAGCGGGAGGGACCCATGAGCAGTTCTTC; CDR3 protein: CASSLLAGGTHEQFF
J gene: TRBJ2-2; D gene: TRBD1; clone size: NA; V gene: TRBV5-1; CDR3 DNA: TGCGCCAGCAGCCCGGACAGGGGGCACACCGGGGAGCTGTTTTTT; CDR3 protein: CASSPDRGHTGELFF
J gene: TRBJ2-3; D gene: NA; clone size: once; V gene: TRBV5-6; CDR3 DNA: TGTGCCAGCAGCTTGGGGACTTACACAGATACGCAGTATTTT; CDR3 protein: CASSLGTYTDTQYF
J gene: TRBJ2-7; D gene: NA; clone size: NA; V gene: TRBV6-5; CDR3 DNA: TGTGCCAGCAGTTACTCGATCGCTACCAGCTCCTACGAGCAGTACTTC; CDR3 protein: CASSYSIATSSYEQYF
J gene: TRBJ2-7; D gene: TRBD2; clone size: NA; V gene: TRBV2; CDR3 DNA: TGTGCCAGCAGTGAGCACACTAGCGGGAGGGGAAACGAGCAGTACTTC; CDR3 protein: CASSEHTSGRGNEQYF
J gene: TRBJ2-3; D gene: NA; clone size: NA; V gene: TRBV25-1; CDR3 DNA: TGTGCCAGCAGCCCTGGAGGCGATACGCAGTATTTT; CDR3 protein: CASSPGGDTQYF
J gene: TRBJ2-1; D gene: NA; clone size: NA; V gene: TRBV28; CDR3 DNA: TGTGCCAGCAGGGATCTAGCGTATGACGAGCAGTTCTTC; CDR3 protein: CASRDLAYDEQFF
J gene: TRBJ1-3; D gene: NA; clone size: NA; V gene: TRBV28; CDR3 DNA: TGTGCCAGCACCCGGGACGGGAAATCGGACACCATATATTTT; CDR3 protein: CASTRDGKSDTIYF
J gene: TRBJ2-2; D gene: NA; clone size: once; V gene: TRBV9; CDR3 DNA: TGTGCCAGCAGCCCCCGTGGAGGAGGCACCGGGGAGCTGTTTTTT; CDR3 protein: CASSPRGGGTGELFF
J gene: TRBJ1-1; D gene: TRBD1; clone size: few; V gene: TRBV5-6; CDR3 DNA: TGTGCCAGCAGAGGACAGGGAGCTTTCTTT; CDR3 protein: CASRGQGAFF
J gene: TRBJ2-7; D gene: TRBD1; clone size: NA; V gene: TRBV19; CDR3 DNA: TGTGCCAGTAGTATGACGGCAGGGGGTTTCGAGCAGTACTTC; CDR3 protein: CASSMTAGGFEQYF
J gene: TRBJ1-2; D gene: TRBD1; clone size: NA; V gene: TRBV27; CDR3 DNA: TGTGCCAGCAGGGTCGGGACAGATTACACCTTC; CDR3 protein: CASRVGTDYTF
J gene: TRBJ2-5; D gene: TRBD1; clone size: NA; V gene: TRBV9; CDR3 DNA: TGTGCCAGCAGCGTAGATCAGTGGGACAGCCAAGAGACCCAGTACTTC; CDR3 protein: CASSVDQWDSQETQYF
J gene: TRBJ2-1; D gene: TRBD2; clone size: once; V gene: TRBV13; CDR3 DNA: TGTGCCAGCAGCTTAACAGCGGGAGAGGGTAATGAGCAGTTCTTC; CDR3 protein: CASSLTAGEGNEQFF
J gene: TRBJ2-2; D gene: NA; clone size: NA; V gene: TRBV29-1; CDR3 DNA: TGCAGCGTTTTGGTAGCGAACACCGGGGAGCTGTTTTTT; CDR3 protein: CSVLVANTGELFF
J gene: TRBJ2-2; D gene: TRBD1; clone size: NA; V gene: TRBV9; CDR3 DNA: TGTGCCAGCAGCGTATACAGGGGCCCCGGGGAGCTGTTTTTT; CDR3 protein: CASSVYRGPGELFF
J gene: TRBJ2-5; D gene: TRBD1; clone size: NA; V gene: TRBV7-9; CDR3 DNA: TGTGCCAGCAGCCTACCTACCGGGACAGAGAAAGAGACCCAGTACTTC; CDR3 protein: CASSLPTGTEKETQYF
J gene: TRBJ2-7; D gene: TRBD2; clone size: NA; V gene: TRBV19; CDR3 DNA: TGTGCCAGTAGGGAGGGGCTAGCGGCCTCCTACGAGCAGTACTTC; CDR3 protein: CASREGLAASYEQYF
J gene: TRBJ2-7; D gene: NA; clone size: NA; V gene: TRBV11-2; CDR3 DNA: TGTGCCAGCAGCTTAGGACTCCCTGGCGAGCAGTACTTC; CDR3 protein: CASSLGLPGEQYF
J gene: TRBJ2-1; D gene: NA; clone size: NA; V gene: TRBV7-9; CDR3 DNA: TGTGCCAGCAGGGTAGAACTAGAAGAGTCCTACAATGAGCAGTTCTTC; CDR3 protein: CASRVELEESYNEQFF
J gene: TRBJ1-1; D gene: NA; clone size: NA; V gene: TRBV29-1; CDR3 DNA: TGCAGCGTTGACTTGACAGACATGAACACTGAAGCTTTCTTT; CDR3 protein: CSVDLTDMNTEAFF
J gene: TRBJ2-1; D gene: TRBD2; clone size: NA; V gene: TRBV28; CDR3 DNA: TGTGCCAGCAGTTTGGGGCGGGAGGGAAACAATGAGCAGTTCTTC; CDR3 protein: CASSLGREGNNEQFF
J gene: TRBJ1-5; D gene: NA; clone size: NA; V gene: TRBV27; CDR3 DNA: TGTGCCAGCAGTTTATACGCAGGGACCAATCAGCCCCAGCATTTT; CDR3 protein: CASSLYAGTNQPQHF
J gene: TRBJ1-2; D gene: TRBD1; clone size: NA; V gene: TRBV7-9; CDR3 DNA: TGTGCCAGCAGCTTACTCTCTGGACAGGGGATTTATGGCTACACCTTC; CDR3 protein: CASSLLSGQGIYGYTF
J gene: TRBJ2-7; D gene: NA; clone size: once; V gene: TRBV28; CDR3 DNA: TGTGCCAGCAGTTTATCTCCCCACAGGGTTAGCTCCTACGAGCAGTACTTC; CDR3 protein: CASSLSPHRVSSYEQYF
J gene: TRBJ1-5; D gene: TRBD1; clone size: few; V gene: TRBV4-2; CDR3 DNA: TGTGCCAGCAGCCATGACTGGACAGGGTCTCAGCCCCAGCATTTT; CDR3 protein: CASSHDWTGSQPQHF
J gene: TRBJ2-3; D gene: NA; clone size: NA; V gene: TRBV5-1; CDR3 DNA: TGCGCCAGCAGCCCGGTGGCAGGCTTGGTGGACGATACGCAGTATTTT; CDR3 protein: CASSPVAGLVDDTQYF
J gene: TRBJ2-2; D gene: TRBD2; clone size: once; V gene: TRBV10-3; CDR3 DNA: TGTGCCATCAGTGATGGGGAAGTTCGGGATAGCGGGAGACTTTCTGGCGGGGAGCTGTTTTTT; CDR3 protein: CAISDGEVRDSGRLSGGELFF
J gene: TRBJ2-1; D gene: NA; clone size: NA; V gene: TRBV7-8; CDR3 DNA: TGTGCCAGCAGCATGGGAGTTAGCTCCTACAATGAGCAGTTCTTC; CDR3 protein: CASSMGVSSYNEQFF
J gene: TRBJ2-7; D gene: NA; clone size: NA; V gene: TRBV10-3; CDR3 DNA: TGTGCCATCAGTGATTTGGACGGAACCTACGAGCAGTACTTC; CDR3 protein: CAISDLDGTYEQYF
J gene: TRBJ1-4; D gene: TRBD1; clone size: NA; V gene: TRBV9; CDR3 DNA: TGTGCCAGCAGTCCCGGACAGGCAACTAATGAAAAACTGTTTTTT; CDR3 protein: CASSPGQATNEKLFF
J gene: TRBJ2-7; D gene: TRBD2; clone size: NA; V gene: TRBV7-9; CDR3 DNA: TGTGCCAGCAGCCTCGGGGCATTAATAGCGGGAGTGGGAAACGAGCAGTACTTC; CDR3 protein: CASSLGALIAGVGNEQYF
J gene: TRBJ1-4; D gene: NA; clone size: NA; V gene: TRBV2; CDR3 DNA: TGTGCCAGCAGTGAAGGGAAGGGCCCGAATGAAAAACTGTTTTTT; CDR3 protein: CASSEGKGPNEKLFF
J gene: TRBJ2-7; D gene: NA; clone size: NA; V gene: TRBV9; CDR3 DNA: TGTGCCAGCAGCGCTAGGGACGGCGAGAAGTTCTACGAGCAGTACTTC; CDR3 protein: CASSARDGEKFYEQYF
J gene: TRBJ1-5; D gene: NA; clone size: NA; V gene: TRBV7-2; CDR3 DNA: TGTGCCAGCAGCCAAATAGGGGGGACTCAGCCCCAGCATTTT; CDR3 protein: CASSQIGGTQPQHF
J gene: TRBJ1-3; D gene: NA; clone size: NA; V gene: TRBV28; CDR3 DNA: TGTGCCAGCACCCCATGGGGGGGACCTGGAAACACCATATATTTT; CDR3 protein: CASTPWGGPGNTIYF
J gene: TRBJ2-2; D gene: NA; clone size: NA; V gene: TRBV28; CDR3 DNA: TGTGCCAGCAGTTTATCTCCGCACGCGAACACCGGGGAGCTGTTTTTT; CDR3 protein: CASSLSPHANTGELFF
J gene: TRBJ2-7; D gene: NA; clone size: NA; V gene: TRBV2; CDR3 DNA: TGTGCCAGCAGAGGCCGGGGAACAAGGTCCTACGAGCAGTACTTC; CDR3 protein: CASRGRGTRSYEQYF
J gene: TRBJ2-7; D gene: TRBD2; clone size: once; V gene: TRBV7-9; CDR3 DNA: TGTGCCAGCAGCTATGGGGGACTACGGGGGTACGAGCAGTACTTC; CDR3 protein: CASSYGGLRGYEQYF
J gene: TRBJ2-7; D gene: NA; clone size: NA; V gene: TRBV7-6; CDR3 DNA: TGTGCCAGCAGCTTAGCGAGGACTACCATCTACGAGCAGTACTTC; CDR3 protein: CASSLARTTIYEQYF
J gene: TRBJ2-1; D gene: NA; clone size: NA; V gene: TRBV28; CDR3 DNA: TGTGCCAGCAGGTCGGCCGTTTATAGGAATGAGCAGTTCTTC; CDR3 protein: CASRSAVYRNEQFF
J gene: TRBJ2-3; D gene: TRBD2; clone size: NA; V gene: TRBV2; CDR3 DNA: TGTGCCAGCAGATCGGGACTAGCGGGTCCTATCACAGATACGCAGTATTTT; CDR3 protein: CASRSGLAGPITDTQYF
J gene: TRBJ2-2; D gene: NA; clone size: NA; V gene: TRBV6-5; CDR3 DNA: TGTGCCAGCAGCATCACTAGTCCCGGGGAGCTGTTTTTT; CDR3 protein: CASSITSPGELFF
J gene: TRBJ2-1; D gene: TRBD2; clone size: NA; V gene: TRBV29-1; CDR3 DNA: TGCAGCGCCCCGGGGGGGACCCCCTACAATGAGCAGTTCTTC; CDR3 protein: CSAPGGTPYNEQFF
J gene: TRBJ2-5; D gene: TRBD1; clone size: NA; V gene: TRBV28; CDR3 DNA: TGTGCCAGCCGCGGGGGACAGGGGGCCCTAGAGACCCAGTACTTC; CDR3 protein: CASRGGQGALETQYF
J gene: TRBJ2-2; D gene: NA; clone size: NA; V gene: TRBV29-1; CDR3 DNA: TGCAGCGTGACCGCTGGGACCGGGGAGCTGTTTTTT; CDR3 protein: CSVTAGTGELFF